The entry below describes one TCR beta chain. One end of the junction fails to match germline, which may point to a read error. Survey-level immunoSEQ sequencing profiled the TCR beta repertoire. Sequencing used immunoSEQ multiplex PCR; TCRdb keeps in-frame clones, though not all of them. The sample has about 68,000 clones; around 95% are singletons. The CDR3 is 14 amino acids. Germline V gives CDR1 SGHNT, CDR2 YENEEA. The clonotype originates from a man aged 40-49 years with rheumatoid arthritis. The chain joins TRBV11-3 to TRBJ1-1, with 7 nucleotides matching TRBD1. Sequencing input: PBMCs. CDR3 residues: CASSFSGGNTEAFF. The CDR3 coding sequence is TGTGCCAGCAGCTTTTCAGGGGGGAACACTGAGGCTTTCTTT.